This TCR beta chain was identified in a study of cytomegalovirus exposure and HLA in healthy donors. Points from the study as a whole: A later analysis reported that several of the most significant clusters appeared to be linked to common viral pathogens, among them Epstein-Barr virus.

PCR primers comprised 60 Vbeta and 13 Jbeta primers. The data were produced by immunoSEQ multiplex PCR, yet TCRdb's version contains in-frame clones alone and is incomplete. Of tens of thousands of clones in the sample, roughly 72% were seen once. As regards this clone: Its antigen is not identified.

Everyone who donated was a healthy bone marrow donor. The sequenced sample consisted of PBMCs. The source is a woman in her fifties or sixties in good health and CMV-seropositive.

Here the CDR3 reads CSVELAGVLGPQETQYF. The CDR3 coding sequence is TGCAGCGTTGAACTAGCGGGAGTCCTTGGGCCCCAAGAGACCCAGTACTTC. The J gene is TRBJ2-5, the V gene TRBV29-1, with 10 nucleotides matching TRBD2. Germline assignment: CDR1 SQVTM and CDR2 ANQGSEA. Trimming cost V 2 bases and J 1 base; bases outside gene matches: 10. CDR3 length: 17 residues.